Listed below are T cell receptor beta chains from one sample, sequenced in a study of cytomegalovirus exposure and HLA in healthy donors. This table comes from immunoSEQ multiplex PCR, and its TCRdb copy is limited to in-frame clones, with some not included. Of tens of thousands of clones listed, 70% are singletons. Material for sequencing was PBMCs. Receptor source: a woman aged 50 to 65 in good health and CMV-seropositive. Both conserved end residues are part of each CDR3. D genes are given only for firm matches. A clone size is listed for some rows: how often the clone was seen (once, few, many), or a class if it is expanded.

D gene: TRBD1
V gene: TRBV6-5
J gene: TRBJ2-6
clone size: NA
CDR3 DNA: TGTGCCAGCAGTTACTCGAGTCGACAGGGCCACAGCGTCCTGACTTTC
CDR3 protein: CASSYSSRQGHSVLTF

D gene: NA
V gene: TRBV19
J gene: TRBJ2-3
clone size: NA
CDR3 DNA: TGTGCCACTAGGCATCGGAGGGGCACAGATACGCAGTATTTT
CDR3 protein: CATRHRRGTDTQYF

D gene: NA
V gene: TRBV11-3
J gene: TRBJ2-1
clone size: NA
CDR3 DNA: TGTGCCAGCAGCTTGGGGGAGGCCTCCGAGCAGTTCTTC
CDR3 protein: CASSLGEASEQFF

D gene: TRBD2
V gene: TRBV9
J gene: TRBJ2-7
clone size: NA
CDR3 DNA: TGTGCCAGCAGCCGCGGGGGGGCTTCCTACGAGCAGTACTTC
CDR3 protein: CASSRGGASYEQYF

D gene: TRBD1
V gene: TRBV10-1
J gene: TRBJ1-6
clone size: NA
CDR3 DNA: TGCGCCAGCAAAGGAAGGGCCAGACAGGGATCAAGATCACCCCTCCACTTT
CDR3 protein: CASKGRARQGSRSPLHF

D gene: TRBD1
V gene: TRBV5-5
J gene: TRBJ2-5
clone size: NA
CDR3 DNA: TGTGCCAGCAGCAAGGGACAGGGGGCCACGGAGACCCAGTACTTC
CDR3 protein: CASSKGQGATETQYF

D gene: NA
V gene: TRBV19
J gene: TRBJ2-7
clone size: NA
CDR3 DNA: TGTGCCAGTAGCGCCAGGGGGGTGAGCTCCTACGAGCAGTACTTC
CDR3 protein: CASSARGVSSYEQYF

D gene: NA
V gene: TRBV7-3
J gene: TRBJ2-2
clone size: NA
CDR3 DNA: TGTGCCAGCAGCTTATTCGGGAGTAACACCGGGGAGCTGTTTTTT
CDR3 protein: CASSLFGSNTGELFF

D gene: TRBD1
V gene: TRBV9
J gene: TRBJ1-2
clone size: NA
CDR3 DNA: TGTGCCAGCAGCGAACGACAGGGGGACTATGGCTACACCTTC
CDR3 protein: CASSERQGDYGYTF

D gene: TRBD1
V gene: TRBV15
J gene: TRBJ2-2
clone size: NA
CDR3 DNA: TGTGCCACCAGCAGAGGGACAGGGACCGGGGAGCTGTTTTTT
CDR3 protein: CATSRGTGTGELFF

D gene: NA
V gene: TRBV4-3
J gene: TRBJ1-3
clone size: NA
CDR3 DNA: TGCGCCAGCAGCCCTGCTAGGACTCGAAACACCATATATTTT
CDR3 protein: CASSPARTRNTIYF

D gene: TRBD2
V gene: TRBV7-2
J gene: TRBJ2-3
clone size: NA
CDR3 DNA: TGTGCCAGCAGTTCATTTGGACTAGCGGGGGGAGATACGCAGTATTTT
CDR3 protein: CASSSFGLAGGDTQYF

D gene: TRBD1
V gene: TRBV6-6
J gene: TRBJ2-3
clone size: NA
CDR3 DNA: TGTGCCAGCAGTTACTCGAGGGACAGGGGGGGAGATACGCAGTATTTT
CDR3 protein: CASSYSRDRGGDTQYF

D gene: NA
V gene: TRBV5-4
J gene: TRBJ2-1
clone size: NA
CDR3 DNA: TGTGCCAGCAGCTTGGCGCTCGGGGGATCGATGGAAAATGAGCAGTTCTTC
CDR3 protein: CASSLALGGSMENEQFF

D gene: TRBD2
V gene: TRBV6-5
J gene: TRBJ2-7
clone size: few
CDR3 DNA: TGTGCCAGCTGGACTAGCGGAGAATCCTACGAGCAGTACTTC
CDR3 protein: CASWTSGESYEQYF

D gene: NA
V gene: TRBV5-1
J gene: TRBJ2-3
clone size: once
CDR3 DNA: TGCGCCAGCAGCTACCGACAGGCAGATACGCAGTATTTT
CDR3 protein: CASSYRQADTQYF

D gene: TRBD2
V gene: TRBV2
J gene: TRBJ2-5
clone size: NA
CDR3 DNA: TGTGCCAGCAGGAAAAGAGCGGGGGAGACCCAGTACTTC
CDR3 protein: CASRKRAGETQYF

D gene: NA
V gene: TRBV7-2
J gene: TRBJ2-7
clone size: NA
CDR3 DNA: TGTGCCAGCAGCTTAGCGATAGTAAACGAGCAGTACTTC
CDR3 protein: CASSLAIVNEQYF

D gene: NA
V gene: TRBV7-6
J gene: TRBJ2-7
clone size: NA
CDR3 DNA: TGTGCCAGCACCCGGGGAGGTCTTGGCTCCTACGAGCAGTACTTC
CDR3 protein: CASTRGGLGSYEQYF

D gene: NA
V gene: TRBV6-5
J gene: TRBJ1-2
clone size: NA
CDR3 DNA: TGTGCCAGCAGTTCGGGGACTGGGTCGGACTATGGCTACACCTTC
CDR3 protein: CASSSGTGSDYGYTF

D gene: NA
V gene: TRBV5-4
J gene: TRBJ1-5
clone size: NA
CDR3 DNA: TGTGCCAGCAGCGAGGGAGGCGGGGGAAGAAATCAGCCCCAGCATTTT
CDR3 protein: CASSEGGGGRNQPQHF

D gene: NA
V gene: TRBV28
J gene: TRBJ1-1
clone size: NA
CDR3 DNA: TGTGCCAGCAGTTATCCAGTAGGGGGACTGAACACTGAAGCTTTCTTT
CDR3 protein: CASSYPVGGLNTEAFF

D gene: TRBD2
V gene: TRBV10-2
J gene: TRBJ2-2
clone size: many
CDR3 DNA: TGCGCCAGCGGGGGACTAGCGGGAGTGAGCACCGGGGAGCTGTTTTTT
CDR3 protein: CASGGLAGVSTGELFF

D gene: NA
V gene: TRBV20-1
J gene: TRBJ1-1
clone size: NA
CDR3 DNA: TGCAGTGGCGCGGGGGGCACTGAAGCTTTCTTT
CDR3 protein: CSGAGGTEAFF

D gene: TRBD1
V gene: TRBV11-2
J gene: TRBJ2-3
clone size: NA
CDR3 DNA: TGTGCCAGCAGCTTAGGGACCGGGACAGGGTATCGCACAGATACGCAGTATTTT
CDR3 protein: CASSLGTGTGYRTDTQYF

D gene: NA
V gene: TRBV10-3
J gene: TRBJ1-1
clone size: medium-sized
CDR3 DNA: TGTGCCATCAGTGAGTCCCAGAACACTGAAGCTTTCTTT
CDR3 protein: CAISESQNTEAFF

D gene: NA
V gene: TRBV27
J gene: TRBJ2-7
clone size: NA
CDR3 DNA: TGTGCCAGCAGTCCGACCGGGGAACTCTACGAGCAGTACTTC
CDR3 protein: CASSPTGELYEQYF

D gene: NA
V gene: TRBV28
J gene: TRBJ1-2
clone size: NA
CDR3 DNA: TGTGCCAGCAGTTTCTCTAACAGGGACGGCTACACCTTC
CDR3 protein: CASSFSNRDGYTF

D gene: NA
V gene: TRBV28
J gene: TRBJ2-7
clone size: NA
CDR3 DNA: TGTGCCAGCAGTTCTCCCTACGAGCAGTACTTC
CDR3 protein: CASSSPYEQYF

D gene: TRBD1
V gene: TRBV29-1
J gene: TRBJ1-2
clone size: NA
CDR3 DNA: TGCAGCGTTGAAGATTCAGGGGGCGGCTACACCTTC
CDR3 protein: CSVEDSGGGYTF

D gene: NA
V gene: TRBV28
J gene: TRBJ2-6
clone size: NA
CDR3 DNA: TGTGCCAGCAGTAACCCCAAAGCCTCTGGGGCCAACGTCCTGACTTTC
CDR3 protein: CASSNPKASGANVLTF

D gene: TRBD2
V gene: TRBV6-6
J gene: TRBJ2-7
clone size: NA
CDR3 DNA: TGTGCCAGCAGCCGCGGACTAGCGGGGCCGACCTACGAGCAGTACTTC
CDR3 protein: CASSRGLAGPTYEQYF

D gene: NA
V gene: TRBV11-2
J gene: TRBJ2-7
clone size: NA
CDR3 DNA: TGTGCCAGCAGCTCGTCGGCTAGGGAGCAGTACTTC
CDR3 protein: CASSSSAREQYF

D gene: NA
V gene: TRBV4-1
J gene: TRBJ1-1
clone size: NA
CDR3 DNA: TGCGCCAGCAGCCAAGATTCAGCGCCAGACACTGAAGCTTTCTTT
CDR3 protein: CASSQDSAPDTEAFF

D gene: TRBD2
V gene: TRBV18
J gene: TRBJ2-2
clone size: NA
CDR3 DNA: TGTGCCAGCTCGCCCGGGACTAGCGGGGACACCGGGGAGCTGTTTTTT
CDR3 protein: CASSPGTSGDTGELFF

D gene: NA
V gene: TRBV7-3
J gene: TRBJ2-1
clone size: NA
CDR3 DNA: TGTGCCAGCAGCTTAAGTGGGGAGTACAATGAGCAGTTCTTC
CDR3 protein: CASSLSGEYNEQFF

D gene: TRBD2
V gene: TRBV9
J gene: TRBJ2-1
clone size: NA
CDR3 DNA: TGTGCCAGCAGCCTAAGCGGGGGGGCCTACAATGAGCAGTTCTTC
CDR3 protein: CASSLSGGAYNEQFF

D gene: TRBD2
V gene: TRBV7-8
J gene: TRBJ2-7
clone size: NA
CDR3 DNA: TGTGCCAGCAGCCCCCTAGCGGGAATCTACGAGCAGTACTTC
CDR3 protein: CASSPLAGIYEQYF

D gene: TRBD1
V gene: TRBV28
J gene: TRBJ1-5
clone size: NA
CDR3 DNA: TGTGCCAGCAACTACAAAGTGGGACAGGGGATGGAACAGCCCCAGCATTTT
CDR3 protein: CASNYKVGQGMEQPQHF

D gene: NA
V gene: TRBV6-5
J gene: TRBJ2-2
clone size: NA
CDR3 DNA: TGTGCCAGCAGTTACCGAGGGTGGGGCGGGGAGCTGTTTTTT
CDR3 protein: CASSYRGWGGELFF

D gene: TRBD1
V gene: TRBV4-1
J gene: TRBJ1-5
clone size: NA
CDR3 DNA: TGCGCCAGCAGCCAAGATAGGACAGGGGTTAATCAGCCCCAGCATTTT
CDR3 protein: CASSQDRTGVNQPQHF

D gene: TRBD2
V gene: TRBV4-1
J gene: TRBJ2-2
clone size: NA
CDR3 DNA: TGCGCCAGCAGCCAACCGGGGACTAGCGGGGGGAACACCGGGGAGCTGTTTTTT
CDR3 protein: CASSQPGTSGGNTGELFF

D gene: NA
V gene: TRBV28
J gene: TRBJ2-2
clone size: NA
CDR3 DNA: TGTGCCAGCAGTTTCCGACAGGAAGACACCGGGGAGCTGTTTTTT
CDR3 protein: CASSFRQEDTGELFF

D gene: TRBD2
V gene: TRBV28
J gene: TRBJ2-5
clone size: NA
CDR3 DNA: TGTGCCAGCAGTTCCCAGGCTAGCGGGGGGGCGGAGACCCAGTACTTC
CDR3 protein: CASSSQASGGAETQYF

D gene: NA
V gene: TRBV18
J gene: TRBJ2-2
clone size: NA
CDR3 DNA: TGTGCCAGCTCACCACGGCAAACGAACACCGGGGAGCTGTTTTTT
CDR3 protein: CASSPRQTNTGELFF

D gene: TRBD1
V gene: TRBV4-3
J gene: TRBJ1-1
clone size: NA
CDR3 DNA: TGCGCCAGCCGCCAGGGACAGTTGAACACTGAAGCTTTCTTT
CDR3 protein: CASRQGQLNTEAFF

D gene: NA
V gene: TRBV5-1
J gene: TRBJ2-3
clone size: NA
CDR3 DNA: TGCGCCAGCAGCTTGGGTTCTAGCACAGATACGCAGTATTTT
CDR3 protein: CASSLGSSTDTQYF

D gene: NA
V gene: TRBV5-6
J gene: TRBJ1-4
clone size: NA
CDR3 DNA: TGTGCCAGCAGCCGAATGGACAGATCTGAAAAACTGTTTTTT
CDR3 protein: CASSRMDRSEKLFF

D gene: TRBD1
V gene: TRBV5-8
J gene: TRBJ2-1
clone size: NA
CDR3 DNA: TGTGCCAGCAGCTTCTCCGACAGGGGCGGTTTGGACTTCTACAATGAGCAGTTCTTC
CDR3 protein: CASSFSDRGGLDFYNEQFF